This T cell receptor (beta chain) was captured in a study of response to subunit inactivated influenza vaccine. Study conclusions and caveats: The authors put forward the suggestion that each seasonal influenza vaccination may bring in only a limited number of new T cells.

CDR1 is SEHNR and CDR2 is FQNEAQ in the germline V gene (reference sequence). The CDR3 extends over 15 amino acids. Trimming left V 1 base short and J 2 bases short, with 11 bases between. TCRdb re-called the RT-PCR reads through MiXCR, storing one row per CDR3 protein. This table has 450,000 to 600,000 distinct CDR3 sequences, approximately 15% appearing once. The sample holds a few counts of this clonotype. Its matching antigen is unknown. This TCR derives from a man between 45 and 75 years old who received an inactivated influenza vaccine. The chain links TRBV7-9 to TRBJ1-2; D remains ambiguous. This specimen consisted of CD4+ T cells sorted from PBMCs, obtained less than 30 months after vaccination. CDR3 region: CASSLVPGVNYGYTF. The DNA of the CDR3 is TGTGCCAGCAGCTTAGTCCCCGGGGTAAACTATGGCTACACCTTC.